Included here is one TCR beta chain sequence, with context. The entry originates in a study of blood T cell repertoires in COVID-19. Overall study context: Spain, Italy and the United States supplied samples that represented acute and convalescent COVID-19.

Recovery meant two consecutive negative NP/OP PCR tests, professional clearance, or resolved symptoms. Trimming took 2 bases from V and 6 from J, leaving 10 bases between them. This CDR3 has 13 residues. CDR1 and CDR2 (germline): ENHRY, SYGVKD. Per the authors' pipeline: Amplification of reference gene primers provided the estimated nucleated cell counts. The repertoire was sequenced with immunoSEQ multiplex PCR; TCRdb's copy has only in-frame clones and lacks some. That table furnishes V, J and clone size, whereas the DNA furnished D and trimming. The sample lists 350,000 to 450,000 clones; roughly 87% were seen once.

The chain uses TRBV10-3 and TRBJ1-1; D call uncertain. This sequence was found in a woman aged 45-59 years who had recovered from COVID-19. The specimen was PBMCs or T cells enriched from blood (not recorded which). In nucleotides, the CDR3 is TGTGCCATCAGTGAGACCCCTATGGCTGAAGCTTTCTTT. Encoded protein: CAISETPMAEAFF.